The 5 T cell receptor beta chains reported below all come from one sample, sequenced in a study of blood T cells in healthy people across ages (dated by TCRdb to the mid-2010s). Library creation used 5' RACE. TCRdb lists the instrument as Illumina HiSeq 2500. A second PCR of 7 to 11 cycles was performed with a sample-barcoded 5' primer and a J-beta primer mix. In TCRdb, the public reads were trimmed at Q25 with fastp and aligned with MiXCR, with productive beta chains retained. Each CDR3 protein gets just one entry, which takes the most common genes and DNA from the rows behind it. Within this sample are over a million distinct CDR3 sequences, with approximately 38% of them counted one time only. The ten largest clonotypes hold approximately 7.9% of the sample. Sequencing was done on a sample of blood. The source is a woman younger than 35 in good health.

There are a few counts of this clonotype. The chain joins TRBV7-9 to TRBJ2-1; D possibly uses TRBD1 or TRBD2 (6 bases each). Trimming removed 6 bases at V and 8 bases at J, with 17 bases between. The CDR3 runs 14 residues. Per the germline V gene, CDR1 is SEHNR and CDR2 is FQNEAQ (reference sequence). The CDR3 coding sequence is TGTGCCAGCAGAAAGGGGGGAAGGGGCTATGAGCAGTTCTTC. This sequence encodes CASRKGGRGYEQFF.

This clonotype was counted only a few times. This chain connects TRBV20-1 to TRBJ1-6, with 10 bases fitting TRBD1. Germline assignment: CDR1 DFQATT and CDR2 SNEGSKA (reference sequence). J gave up 5 bases and V 0 bases, and 4 bases lay outside the gene matches. The CDR3 is 16 amino acids. CDR3: CSARDRDRGHNSPLHF. As DNA, the CDR3 is TGCAGTGCTAGAGATCGGGACAGGGGCCATAATTCACCCCTCCACTTT.

This clonotype has at least ten counts. The chain carries TRBV7-9 and TRBJ2-1, with D perhaps matching TRBD2 (5 bases). CDR3 length: 11 residues. Per the germline V gene, CDR1 is SEHNR and CDR2 is FQNEAQ (reference sequence). The V end lost 5 bases, the J end lost 8 bases, and 7 bases lay between the germline ends. The CDR3 reads CASSGSDEQFF. The CDR3 DNA follows: TGTGCCAGCAGCGGGAGTGATGAGCAGTTCTTC. Complete variable domain (other parts from reference TRBV7-9 and TRBJ2-1): DTGVSQNPRHKITKRGQNVTFRCDPISEHNRLYWYRQTLGQGPEFLTYFQNEAQLEKSRLLSDRFSAERPKGSFSTLEIQRTEQGDSAMYLCASSGSDEQFFGPGTRLTVL.

There are a few counts of this clonotype. The chain combines TRBV29-1 with TRBJ1-4; the match to TRBD1 covers 8 bases. Germline trimming cut 7 bases from V and 3 bases from J; bases unmatched to any gene: 4. The germline V gene encodes CDR1 SQVTM and CDR2 ANQGSEA. The CDR3 contains 13 residues. The CDR3 is CSADRGPNEKLFF. The CDR3 DNA is TGCAGCGCAGACAGGGGACCTAATGAAAAACTGTTTTTT.

V gene TRBV2 combines with J gene TRBJ2-1, with 7 bases that match TRBD1. Per the germline V gene, CDR1 is SNHLY and CDR2 is FYNNEI. This CDR3 is 13 amino acids long. Germline trimming cut 8 bases from V and 4 bases from J; bases unmatched to any gene: 5. CDR3 bases: TGTGCCAGCCAGACAGGGCAGTACAATGAGCAGTTCTTC. It specifies CASQTGQYNEQFF.